A selection of T cell receptor beta chains follows, all from one sample in a study of T cells after posttransplantation cyclophosphamide. Generated by immunoSEQ multiplex PCR, the TCRdb table keeps only in-frame clones and is missing some. The sample includes nearly 7,000 clones, 65% to 80% seen only once; the top ten take under 30%. Sequencing used memory CD4+ T cells sorted from blood. The receptors were gathered from a woman aged 50 to 65 in good health and a related stem cell transplant donor. Both conserved end residues are part of each CDR3. Each record gives: J gene, V gene, CDR3 length, clone size, D gene, CDR3 DNA, CDR3 protein. A D gene is named only where the DNA matches it firmly. Where a row states a size, it is once, few, many or the class of an expanded clone; other rows omit it.

j_gene: TRBJ2-3; v_gene: TRBV7-9; len: 13; abundance: .; d_gene: .; CDR3nt: TGTGCCAGCCGCGGACAGATCACAGATACGCAGTATTTT; CDR3aa: CASRGQITDTQYF
j_gene: TRBJ1-2; v_gene: TRBV4-2; len: 15; abundance: .; d_gene: .; CDR3nt: TGTGCCAGCAGCCAAGCAACAGGGTGGGAATATGGCTACACCTTC; CDR3aa: CASSQATGWEYGYTF
j_gene: TRBJ1-2; v_gene: TRBV2; len: 14; abundance: .; d_gene: TRBD1; CDR3nt: TGTGCCAGCGAATGGGGGGGACAGGGGTTTGGCTACACCTTC; CDR3aa: CASEWGGQGFGYTF
j_gene: TRBJ2-5; v_gene: TRBV2; len: 12; abundance: .; d_gene: .; CDR3nt: TGTGCCAGCAGTGAAGCCGCGGAGACCCAGTACTTC; CDR3aa: CASSEAAETQYF
j_gene: TRBJ2-1; v_gene: TRBV11-2; len: 15; abundance: .; d_gene: TRBD2; CDR3nt: TGTGCCAGCAGCACACACGGGGGGGGTAACAATGAGCAGTTCTTC; CDR3aa: CASSTHGGGNNEQFF
j_gene: TRBJ2-3; v_gene: TRBV29-1; len: 13; abundance: .; d_gene: TRBD2; CDR3nt: TGCAGCGTTGTTAGCGGGAGCACAGATACGCAGTATTTT; CDR3aa: CSVVSGSTDTQYF
j_gene: TRBJ2-3; v_gene: TRBV30; len: 15; abundance: .; d_gene: TRBD2; CDR3nt: TGTGCCTGGAGTGGGGGGGGACCTAGCACAGATACGCAGTATTTT; CDR3aa: CAWSGGGPSTDTQYF
j_gene: TRBJ1-2; v_gene: TRBV19; len: 17; abundance: .; d_gene: TRBD1; CDR3nt: TGTGCCAGTAGGAGGGGGACAGACCTAGATGCTAACTATGGCTACACCTTC; CDR3aa: CASRRGTDLDANYGYTF
j_gene: TRBJ2-1; v_gene: TRBV28; len: 13; abundance: .; d_gene: .; CDR3nt: TGTGCCAGCAGCTCGGGGGCCTACAATGAGCAGTTCTTC; CDR3aa: CASSSGAYNEQFF
j_gene: TRBJ1-1; v_gene: TRBV5-4; len: 15; abundance: .; d_gene: TRBD1; CDR3nt: TGTGCCAGCAGCTTGGGAGCAGGGGGCGGCACTGAAGCTTTCTTT; CDR3aa: CASSLGAGGGTEAFF
j_gene: TRBJ1-2; v_gene: TRBV5-1; len: 15; abundance: few; d_gene: TRBD1; CDR3nt: TGCGCCAGCAGCCGGGGACAGGACCCTGGCTATGGCTACACCTTC; CDR3aa: CASSRGQDPGYGYTF
j_gene: TRBJ2-1; v_gene: TRBV4-3; len: 15; abundance: .; d_gene: .; CDR3nt: TGCGCCAGCAGCCAAGTCCTCCCTTTTGGGGCAGAGCAGTTCTTC; CDR3aa: CASSQVLPFGAEQFF
j_gene: TRBJ2-5; v_gene: TRBV9; len: 16; abundance: .; d_gene: .; CDR3nt: TGTGCCAGCAGCGAGGCCGCGCGGCGGGCCCAAGAGACCCAGTACTTC; CDR3aa: CASSEAARRAQETQYF
j_gene: TRBJ2-3; v_gene: TRBV9; len: 15; abundance: once; d_gene: .; CDR3nt: TGTGCCAGCAGCGCGGAGCTGGGTAGCACAGATACGCAGTATTTT; CDR3aa: CASSAELGSTDTQYF
j_gene: TRBJ1-5; v_gene: TRBV6-5; len: 13; abundance: .; d_gene: .; CDR3nt: TGTGCCAGCAGTAGATTTATAGATCAGCCCCAGCATTTT; CDR3aa: CASSRFIDQPQHF
j_gene: TRBJ1-5; v_gene: TRBV2; len: 15; abundance: .; d_gene: TRBD1; CDR3nt: TGTGCCAGCAGATACAGGGGGCATATCGATCAGCCCCAGCATTTT; CDR3aa: CASRYRGHIDQPQHF
j_gene: TRBJ2-2; v_gene: TRBV4-2; len: 16; abundance: .; d_gene: TRBD2; CDR3nt: TGTGCCAGCAGCCATTTTAGCGGGAGGGGGACCGGGGAGCTGTTTTTT; CDR3aa: CASSHFSGRGTGELFF
j_gene: TRBJ2-3; v_gene: TRBV7-3; len: 18; abundance: .; d_gene: TRBD2; CDR3nt: TGTGCCAGCAGCTTGGGACGGCATGCAGCGGGAGGGCTTCATACGCAGTATTTT; CDR3aa: CASSLGRHAAGGLHTQYF
j_gene: TRBJ2-7; v_gene: TRBV11-2; len: 13; abundance: .; d_gene: .; CDR3nt: TGTGCCAGCGAAGAGGGGGGGTCCTACGAGCAGTACTTC; CDR3aa: CASEEGGSYEQYF
j_gene: TRBJ1-4; v_gene: TRBV9; len: 18; abundance: .; d_gene: .; CDR3nt: TGTGCCAGCAGCGTAGGAGGCTTCGCGGGGGTGGCTAATGAAAAACTGTTTTTT; CDR3aa: CASSVGGFAGVANEKLFF
j_gene: TRBJ2-3; v_gene: TRBV28; len: 15; abundance: .; d_gene: TRBD2; CDR3nt: TGTGCCAGCAGTTTCCGCGGGAGGGCCCTAGATACGCAGTATTTT; CDR3aa: CASSFRGRALDTQYF
j_gene: TRBJ1-3; v_gene: TRBV15; len: 14; abundance: .; d_gene: .; CDR3nt: TGTGCCACCAGCAGGGCGGGGTCTGGAAACACCATATATTTT; CDR3aa: CATSRAGSGNTIYF
j_gene: TRBJ1-5; v_gene: TRBV27; len: 13; abundance: .; d_gene: .; CDR3nt: TGTGCCAGCAGCCCGGGGGGGGATCAGCCCCAGCATTTT; CDR3aa: CASSPGGDQPQHF
j_gene: TRBJ2-3; v_gene: TRBV28; len: 12; abundance: .; d_gene: .; CDR3nt: TGTGCCGGCAAGGGGTGGTTGGGGACGCAGTATTTT; CDR3aa: CAGKGWLGTQYF
j_gene: TRBJ1-4; v_gene: TRBV28; len: 14; abundance: once; d_gene: .; CDR3nt: TGTGCCAGCAGTACCTTCAGGTGGCCAAGCTCTCTGTTTTTT; CDR3aa: CASSTFRWPSSLFF
j_gene: TRBJ2-5; v_gene: TRBV6-5; len: 15; abundance: .; d_gene: TRBD1; CDR3nt: TGTGCCAGCAGTTACTCGGGCAGGGGGCAAGAGACCCAGTACTTC; CDR3aa: CASSYSGRGQETQYF
j_gene: TRBJ2-2; v_gene: TRBV11-2; len: 14; abundance: .; d_gene: .; CDR3nt: TGTGCCAGCAGCTACACCGAGGGTACCGGGGAGCTGTTTTTT; CDR3aa: CASSYTEGTGELFF
j_gene: TRBJ2-7; v_gene: TRBV9; len: 14; abundance: .; d_gene: .; CDR3nt: TGTGCCAGCGGGCCGTTAGGGGCCTCCTACGAGCAGTACTTC; CDR3aa: CASGPLGASYEQYF
j_gene: TRBJ2-1; v_gene: TRBV9; len: 15; abundance: .; d_gene: TRBD2; CDR3nt: TGTGCCAGCAGCGTAGACCTACTAGCGTCCAATGAGCAGTTCTTC; CDR3aa: CASSVDLLASNEQFF
j_gene: TRBJ2-1; v_gene: TRBV5-4; len: 14; abundance: .; d_gene: .; CDR3nt: TGTGCCAGCAGCTCTGGTGAAAACATCAATGAGCAGTTCTTC; CDR3aa: CASSSGENINEQFF
j_gene: TRBJ2-2; v_gene: TRBV18; len: 17; abundance: .; d_gene: TRBD2; CDR3nt: TGTGCCAGCTCACCTTCCTTAGCGGGAGGGCCAGTCGGGGAGCTGTTTTTT; CDR3aa: CASSPSLAGGPVGELFF
j_gene: TRBJ2-5; v_gene: TRBV7-9; len: 14; abundance: .; d_gene: TRBD1; CDR3nt: TGTGCCAGCAGCTTAAGTGGGACAGGAGAGACCCAGTACTTC; CDR3aa: CASSLSGTGETQYF
j_gene: TRBJ2-5; v_gene: TRBV4-1; len: 13; abundance: .; d_gene: .; CDR3nt: TGCGCCAGCAGCCGTGTCCAGCAAGAGACCCAGTACTTC; CDR3aa: CASSRVQQETQYF
j_gene: TRBJ1-5; v_gene: TRBV7-8; len: 13; abundance: .; d_gene: .; CDR3nt: TGTGCCAGCAGCTTATCAGGCGATCAGCCCCAGCATTTT; CDR3aa: CASSLSGDQPQHF
j_gene: TRBJ1-1; v_gene: TRBV11-2; len: 16; abundance: .; d_gene: TRBD1; CDR3nt: TGTGCCAGCAGCTTAGGGCGGACAGGGTATATTCCTGAAGCTTTCTTT; CDR3aa: CASSLGRTGYIPEAFF
j_gene: TRBJ2-5; v_gene: TRBV9; len: 15; abundance: .; d_gene: .; CDR3nt: TGTGCCAGCAGCGTAGCTCTGGGAGTCTGGGAGACCCAGTACTTC; CDR3aa: CASSVALGVWETQYF
j_gene: TRBJ1-5; v_gene: TRBV6-5; len: 15; abundance: .; d_gene: .; CDR3nt: TGTGCCAGCAGTTACTCGCGACAGAACAATCAGCCCCAGCATTTT; CDR3aa: CASSYSRQNNQPQHF
j_gene: TRBJ2-7; v_gene: TRBV9; len: 15; abundance: .; d_gene: TRBD2; CDR3nt: TGTGCCAGCAGCGTGACCCTAGCGGGAGAGGGCGAGCAGTACTTC; CDR3aa: CASSVTLAGEGEQYF
j_gene: TRBJ2-3; v_gene: TRBV7-9; len: 12; abundance: .; d_gene: .; CDR3nt: TGTGCCAGCGGTGACAGTTTGGATACGCAGTATTTT; CDR3aa: CASGDSLDTQYF
j_gene: TRBJ2-7; v_gene: TRBV9; len: 16; abundance: few; d_gene: TRBD2; CDR3nt: TGTGCCAGCAGCGTAGAGAGTCTGATGAGCGGGAGCGAGCAGTACTTC; CDR3aa: CASSVESLMSGSEQYF
j_gene: TRBJ2-1; v_gene: TRBV7-9; len: 19; abundance: .; d_gene: TRBD2; CDR3nt: TGTGCCAGCAGGTGGACTAGCGGGAGGTCCTCGATTCCATTCAGTGAGCAGTTCTTC; CDR3aa: CASRWTSGRSSIPFSEQFF
j_gene: TRBJ1-1; v_gene: TRBV28; len: 13; abundance: .; d_gene: .; CDR3nt: TGTGCCCTACTAAAAGGGAGGGGCACTGAAGCTTTCTTT; CDR3aa: CALLKGRGTEAFF
j_gene: TRBJ2-7; v_gene: TRBV10-3; len: 16; abundance: .; d_gene: TRBD2; CDR3nt: TGTGCCATCAGTTCTGGGTGGGCGGGAGGGTCCTACGAGCAGTACTTC; CDR3aa: CAISSGWAGGSYEQYF
j_gene: TRBJ1-3; v_gene: TRBV9; len: 16; abundance: .; d_gene: .; CDR3nt: TGTGCCAGCAGCCCTACCGGGGGTACCGGTGGAAACACCATATATTTT; CDR3aa: CASSPTGGTGGNTIYF
j_gene: TRBJ2-2; v_gene: TRBV5-1; len: 15; abundance: .; d_gene: TRBD2; CDR3nt: TGCGCCAGCAGACCCCGACTAGCGGAAACCGGGGAGCTGTTTTTT; CDR3aa: CASRPRLAETGELFF
j_gene: TRBJ1-1; v_gene: TRBV2; len: 14; abundance: .; d_gene: .; CDR3nt: TGTGCCAGCAGTGAAGCGAGGGTGAACACTGAAGCTTTCTTT; CDR3aa: CASSEARVNTEAFF